The entry below describes one T cell receptor beta chain. Per the original data handling: Cell counts per sample came from amplifying reference gene primers. Measured with immunoSEQ multiplex PCR; TCRdb has only the in-frame clones, and not every one. That table is the source of V, J and clone size, and D and trimming were worked out from the DNA. The table shows roughly 370,000 clones, with just under 90% occurring only once. The data were obtained in a study of blood T cell repertoires in COVID-19. Turning to the study itself: Collection of acute and convalescent COVID-19 samples took place in the United States, Italy and Spain.

Participant ages covered about 18 to 95 years across 25 or so US areas. The CDR3 consists of 15 residues. Trimming took 0 bases from V and 4 from J, leaving 11 bases between them. Germline CDR1 is LGHNA and CDR2 is YSLEER. The chain is built from TRBV4-3 and TRBJ2-3; a possible D gene is TRBD2 (5 bases). Sequencing was carried out using PBMCs or T cells enriched from blood (not recorded which). This TCR was recovered from a woman aged 50 to 65 who had recovered from COVID-19. The DNA for the CDR3 is TGCGCCAGCAGCCAAGATCCCTCGGAGGCAGATACGCAGTATTTT. Protein product: CASSQDPSEADTQYF.